These 29 T cell receptor beta chains share one sample of origin, sequenced in a study of radiation and T cells in renal cell carcinoma. Method: immunoSEQ multiplex PCR; TCRdb's copy keeps in-frame clones and lacks some. The sample consists of 70,000 or so clones, 82% of them appearing once. The time point denotes: blood 2 weeks post-SBRT. Treatment reported: 15 Gy SBRT to primary tumor, nephrectomy 4 weeks later. The sequencing here drew on blood, taken from a patient whose treatment included radiotherapy and nephrectomy. The receptors stem from a man aged 55-75 years with renal cell carcinoma.

This chain connects TRBV21-1 to TRBJ1-5; the table assigns TRBD1, which was not confirmed against the DNA. TRBV21-1 is marked as a pseudogene. The CDR3 consists of 14 residues. Here the CDR3 reads CASRRGNSNQPQHF. In DNA form, the CDR3 reads TGTGCCAGCAGAAGGGGAAATAGCAATCAGCCCCAGCATTTT.

The chain combines TRBV11-2 with TRBJ1-1, with D possibly TRBD1 on 6 matching bases. V shed 0 bases and J shed 7 bases, with 24 bases lying between them. This CDR3 contains 18 residues. CDR1 and CDR2 (germline): SGHAT, FQNNGV. The CDR3 here is CASSLDRKFPGARGEAFF. CDR3 bases: TGTGCCAGCAGCTTAGATCGCAAATTCCCGGGGGCGCGGGGTGAAGCTTTCTTT.

The chain couples TRBV19 to TRBJ1-5, with a possible D match to TRBD1 (5 bases). The germline gives CDR1 LNHDA, CDR2 SQIVND (reference sequence). This CDR3 contains 19 residues. The V end was cut by 5 bases, the J end by 2 bases, with 25 bases between. CDR3 in DNA: TGTGCCAGTAGTCCTCCCGGGACGGAGGTTTTGCGGGGCAATCAGCCCCAGCATTTT. This sequence encodes CASSPPGTEVLRGNQPQHF.

The gene calls are TRBV5-3 and TRBJ2-1, with 12 bases that match TRBD2. TRBV5-3 is labeled an ORF, and its function is uncertain. The CDR3 has 15 residues. V shed 4 bases, J shed 11 bases, and the junction held 10 bases outside the gene matches. CDR3 in amino acids: CARSQRLAGVNKQFF. The CDR3 DNA reads as TGTGCCAGAAGCCAGAGACTAGCGGGAGTGAATAAGCAGTTCTTC.

The chain carries TRBV6-4 and TRBJ1-5; D perhaps matches TRBD1 (5 bases). Germline-derived CDR1 and CDR2 are MRHNA and SNTAGT. The CDR3 length is 14 residues. The V end was cut by 2 bases, the J end by 3 bases, with 8 bases between. CDR3 nucleotide sequence: TGTGCCAGCAGTGACGTCAGGGACAATCAGCCCCAGCATTTT. Amino acid sequence: CASSDVRDNQPQHF.

V usage is TRBV28 and J usage is TRBJ1-2, with D unresolved. Trimming shortened V by 6 bases and J by 6 bases, and 14 bases separated the two germline ends. The CDR3 consists of 13 residues. The germline V gene encodes CDR1 MDHEN and CDR2 SYDVKM. The CDR3 reads CASSPTASNGYTF. Written as DNA, the CDR3 is TGTGCCAGCAGCCCCACCGCTTCCAATGGCTACACCTTC.

The chain links TRBV5-6 to TRBJ1-2, with 7 bases fitting TRBD1. The V segment lost 4 bases and the J segment 4 bases; nucleotides outside the gene matches: 7. The CDR3 has 14 residues. Germline V gives CDR1 SGHDT, CDR2 YYEEEE. The CDR3 DNA follows: TGTGCCAGCAGCCGAGAGGGACAGCCCTATGGCTACACCTTC. This encodes CASSREGQPYGYTF.

The gene calls are TRBV7-9 and TRBJ1-2; unclear D gene. This CDR3 comprises 13 residues. Trimming pared 4 bases from V and 8 bases from J, leaving 14 bases between. CDR1 and CDR2 from the germline V gene are SEHNR and FQNEAQ (reference sequence). The CDR3 loop is CASSSTGVGGYTF. In DNA, the CDR3 is TGTGCCAGCAGCTCTACCGGGGTGGGGGGCTACACCTTC.

The genes are TRBV6-5 and TRBJ1-1, with 7 bases fitting TRBD1. Germline CDR1 reads MNHEY; CDR2 reads SVGAGI. This CDR3 comprises 15 residues. J was trimmed by 5 bases and V by 2 bases; bases with no gene match: 8. CDR3 bases: TGTGCCAGCAGTTACGCCCCCCAGGGGGGTACTGAAGCTTTCTTT. The encoded protein is CASSYAPQGGTEAFF.

This clone was seen a handful of times. The chain joins TRBV19 to TRBJ1-1; 9 nucleotides line up with TRBD1. Germline lookup yields CDR1 LNHDA and CDR2 SQIVND (reference sequence). After removal of 6 bases from V and 0 bases from J, the junction contained 5 bases not matched to a gene. The CDR3 runs to 15 residues. The CDR3 loop reads CASRTGGRMNTEAFF. CDR3 in DNA: TGTGCCAGTAGGACAGGGGGAAGGATGAACACTGAAGCTTTCTTT.

V is TRBV7-8 and J is TRBJ2-3, with 8 bases aligning to TRBD2. The V gene end was trimmed by 3 bases and the J gene end by 5 bases; junction bases not matched to a gene: 7. CDR1 and CDR2 (germline): SGHVS, FQNEAQ. This CDR3 comprises 15 residues. CDR3 nucleotides: TGTGCCAGCAGCTTCCGAGCGGGAGTGGTAGATACGCAGTATTTT. Protein sequence: CASSFRAGVVDTQYF. Full variable domain (missing parts from reference TRBV7-8 and TRBJ2-3): GAGVSQSPRYKVAKRGQDVALRCDPISGHVSLFWYQQALGQGPEFLTYFQNEAQLDKSGLPSDRFFAERPEGSVSTLKIQRTQQEDSAVYLCASSFRAGVVDTQYFGPGTRLTVL.

This clone was counted ten times or more. The chain carries TRBV27 and TRBJ2-2; TRBD1 matches at 9 bases. CDR1 is MNHEY and CDR2 is SMNVEV in the germline V gene (reference sequence). There are 16 residues in the CDR3. With V trimmed by 0 bases and J by 5 bases, 4 bases remained unmatched. In nucleotides, the CDR3 is TGTGCCAGCAGTTTATCGGTGGACAGGGGTACCGGGGAGCTGTTTTTT. It is translated as CASSLSVDRGTGELFF.

This chain connects TRBV30 to TRBJ2-3; 7 bases are a match to TRBD2. Germline V gene lookup returns CDR1 GTSNPN and CDR2 SVGIG (reference sequence). The CDR3 contains 14 residues. Trimming at V came to 3 bases and at J to 3 bases, leaving 6 bases not matched to a gene. CDR3 nucleotides: TGTGCCTGGAGGGTAGCGGGTTCGACAGATACGCAGTATTTT. This sequence encodes CAWRVAGSTDTQYF.

This chain links TRBV11-2 with TRBJ1-2; D not certain. Per germline, CDR1 SGHAT and CDR2 FQNNGV. Trimming left V 5 bases short and J 3 bases short, with 13 bases between. The CDR3 runs 14 residues. CDR3 bases: TGTGCCAGCAGCCCTGCCACGGCGGACTATGGCTACACCTTC. It is translated as CASSPATADYGYTF.

The chain combines TRBV18 with TRBJ2-1; 9 bases fit TRBD2. V lost 2 bases and J lost 8; bases outside the gene matches: 10. CDR3 length: 16 amino acids. Germline V gives CDR1 KGHSH, CDR2 LQKENI. The CDR3 nucleotides are TGTGCCAGCTCACCATTAGCGGGAGTCGGGTTGGATGAGCAGTTCTTC. It specifies CASSPLAGVGLDEQFF. Full variable domain (missing parts from reference TRBV18 and TRBJ2-1): NAGVMQNPRHLVRRRGQEARLRCSPMKGHSHVYWYRQLPEEGLKFMVYLQKENIIDESGMPKERFSAEFPKEGPSILRIQQVVRGDSAAYFCASSPLAGVGLDEQFFGPGTRLTVL.

V and J are TRBV4-1 and TRBJ2-5, with D perhaps given as TRBD1 or TRBD2 (6 bases each). The J call is in doubt because the DNA end fits TRBJ2-7 better. Per germline, CDR1 MGHRA and CDR2 YSYEKL. The CDR3 is 14 amino acids. The CDR3 DNA reads as TGCGCCAGCAGCCACCCAAGGGGGGCCTACGAGCAGTACTTC. Its translation is CASSHPRGAYEQYF.

The chain couples TRBV5-3 to TRBJ2-7; 7 bases are a match to TRBD1. TRBV5-3 is annotated as an ORF whose role is uncertain. There are 15 residues in the CDR3. J lost 2 bases, V lost 5 bases, and 10 bases had no gene match. CDR3 loop: CARSQHRDRAYEQYF. The CDR3 DNA sequence: TGTGCCAGAAGTCAGCACCGAGACAGGGCCTACGAGCAGTACTTC.

The chain links TRBV6-1 to TRBJ2-5; D assignment may be TRBD1 or TRBD2 (6 bases each). Germline CDR1 reads MNHNS; CDR2 reads SASEGT. This CDR3 is 15 amino acids long. The V end lost 6 bases, the J end lost 5 bases, and 19 bases lay between the germline ends. The CDR3 region is CASSRARGAGETQYF. The CDR3 region has the DNA TGTGCCAGCAGCCGAGCAAGGGGGGCGGGGGAGACCCAGTACTTC.

The gene calls are TRBV11-2 and TRBJ2-7; perhaps TRBD2 as D (6 bases). V lost 6 bases to trimming and J lost 12 bases, with 18 bases between them. The CDR3 runs to 12 residues. Germline lookup yields CDR1 SGHAT and CDR2 FQNNGV. Here the CDR3 DNA reads TGTGCCAGCAGACAACTGGGGCAGGGAGGGTACTTC. The encoded protein is CASRQLGQGGYF.

The chain links TRBV28 to TRBJ2-6, with D uncertain. This CDR3 contains 16 residues. The germline V and J ends were trimmed by 4 bases and 2 bases, with 12 bases remaining between them. The germline V gene has CDR1 MDHEN and CDR2 SYDVKM. The CDR3 here is CASSSPTLTGANVLTF. Here the CDR3 DNA reads TGTGCCAGCAGTTCCCCGACCCTAACTGGGGCCAACGTCCTGACTTTC.

V is TRBV30 and J is TRBJ2-7; 7 bases map to TRBD1. Losses at the gene ends were 2 bases for V and 2 bases for J; bases not matched to a gene: 3. The germline V gene has CDR1 GTSNPN and CDR2 SVGIG (reference sequence). The CDR3 runs 13 residues. The DNA of the CDR3 is TGTGCCTGGAGTCGACAGGGCCCCTACGAGCAGTACTTC. This translates into CAWSRQGPYEQYF.

The V and J genes are TRBV5-1 and TRBJ2-7; D might be TRBD1 (5 bases). CDR1 SGHRS and CDR2 YFSETQ come from the germline V gene. This CDR3 contains 14 residues. The V gene lost 0 bases and the J gene lost 6 bases, with 13 bases spanning the gap. The CDR3 DNA reads TGCGCCAGCAGCTTGGGGAACACAGGAATCGAGCAGTACTTC. Translated: CASSLGNTGIEQYF.

This clone was observed a single time. This sequence joins TRBV6-1 and TRBJ2-7, with 7 bases lining up with TRBD1. Germline V gene lookup returns CDR1 MNHNS and CDR2 SASEGT. Trimming removed 7 bases from V and 2 bases from J; junction bases left unmatched: 5. The CDR3 is made up of 13 amino acids. The CDR3 region is CASTHRGTYEQYF. CDR3 sequence (DNA): TGTGCCAGCACCCACAGGGGCACCTACGAGCAGTACTTC.

The chain has TRBV4-2 and TRBJ2-2; 11 bases are a match to TRBD2. Trimming cost V 5 bases and J 9 bases; bases outside gene matches: 8. The CDR3 has 15 residues. Per the germline V gene, CDR1 is LGHNA and CDR2 is YNFKEQ. The CDR3 nucleotides read TGTGCCAGCAGCTCGTTCCTAGCGGGAGGATGGGAGCTGTTTTTT. This codes for CASSSFLAGGWELFF.

This chain joins TRBV28 and TRBJ2-7; D gene uncertain. Looked up from germline, CDR1 is MDHEN and CDR2 is SYDVKM. Trimming stripped 8 bases from V and 2 bases from J, with 16 bases between. This CDR3 comprises 14 residues. The CDR3 sequence: CASRRISPTYEQYF. DNA of the CDR3: TGTGCCAGCCGCCGGATATCCCCCACCTACGAGCAGTACTTC.

This rearrangement joins TRBV4-1 to TRBJ1-1, with D unclear. The germline V and J ends were trimmed by 0 bases and 6 bases, with 8 bases remaining between them. There are 13 residues in the CDR3. Germline loops: CDR1 MGHRA, CDR2 YSYEKL. This CDR3 reads CASSQENGPEAFF. In DNA, the CDR3 is TGCGCCAGCAGCCAAGAAAATGGGCCTGAAGCTTTCTTT.

The chain has TRBV19 and TRBJ1-2, with 8 bases matching TRBD1. With V trimmed by 3 bases and J by 7 bases, 7 bases remained unmatched. This CDR3 has 14 amino acids. Germline CDR1 and CDR2: LNHDA and SQIVND (reference sequence). The CDR3 bases are TGTGCCAGTAGTATCGCAGGGGGCGGAGGTGGCTACACCTTC. Its translation: CASSIAGGGGGYTF.

The V call is TRBV5-4, the J call TRBJ2-2; TRBD2 matches 15 bases. Trimming cost V 4 bases and J 0 bases; bases outside gene matches: 4. The CDR3 is 18 amino acids. Per germline, CDR1 SGHNT and CDR2 YYREEE (reference sequence). CDR3 sequence (DNA): TGTGCCAGCAGCAGCGGACTAGCGGGAGGGTCGAACACCGGGGAGCTGTTTTTT. Translated, it gives CASSSGLAGGSNTGELFF.

This sequence joins TRBV13 and TRBJ2-7, with D unresolved. The ends were cut back, 5 bases at V and 0 bases at J, with 11 bases in the middle. CDR3 size: 14 residues. Germline assignment: CDR1 PRHDT and CDR2 FYEKMQ (reference sequence). The CDR3 DNA follows: TGTGCCAGCAGCCTTCCGTCTAGCTCCTACGAGCAGTACTTC. Translated: CASSLPSSSYEQYF.